The 28 T cell receptor beta chains listed next were all sequenced from one sample in a study of T cell responses to AZD1222 COVID-19 vaccine. Profiling relied on immunoSEQ multiplex PCR, and the TCRdb table lists in-frame clones only, not all of them. The data contain roughly 150,000 clones, around 89% of them seen just once; the ten biggest clones take up 2.2%. The sequencing here drew on peripheral blood, taken on day 0 of AZD1222 vaccination. The receptors shown here come from an adult in good health.

This clone was picked up one time. The chain uses TRBV27 and TRBJ2-7, with 7 nucleotides matching TRBD1. Germline V gives CDR1 MNHEY, CDR2 SMNVEV (reference sequence). V lost 4 bases and J lost 2; bases outside the gene matches: 11. This CDR3 spans 16 amino acids. CDR3 DNA sequence: TGTGCCAGCAGTTCTCCCTACAGGGGCCTTACCTACGAGCAGTACTTC. This sequence encodes CASSSPYRGLTYEQYF.

Comment on this clone: This specimen includes other DNA sequences encoding the same CDR3. This chain uses TRBV12-3 or TRBV12-4 with TRBJ2-5, with D possibly being TRBD2 (5 bases). The germline V and J ends were trimmed by 3 bases and 5 bases, with 10 bases remaining between them. There are 13 residues in the CDR3. This CDR3 is CASSLSGVETQYF. In DNA, the CDR3 is TGTGCCAGCAGTTTGAGCGGTGTTGAGACCCAGTACTTC.

The CDR3 here is CASSEGSGANVLTF. The CDR3 nucleotides read TGTGCCAGCAGCGAGGGTTCTGGGGCCAACGTCCTGACTTTC. This rearrangement joins TRBV9 to TRBJ2-6; D is uncertain. This CDR3 has 14 amino acids. V lost 3 bases and J 1 base, leaving 5 bases between the germline ends. Per the germline V gene, CDR1 is SGDLS and CDR2 is YYNGEE.

This chain joins TRBV27 and TRBJ2-7, with 11 bases that match TRBD1. Germline V gene sequence: CDR1 MNHEY, CDR2 SMNVEV (reference sequence). Trimming took 6 bases from V and 6 from J; bases not matched to a gene: 22. The CDR3 has 19 amino acids. The CDR3 loop is CASSSLRTGGAWGAREQYF. The DNA of the CDR3 is TGTGCCAGCAGCTCCCTACGGACAGGGGGCGCATGGGGTGCGCGCGAGCAGTACTTC.

The J gene is TRBJ1-4, the V gene TRBV2, with 7 bases lining up with TRBD1. Germline V lookup: CDR1 SNHLY, CDR2 FYNNEI. This CDR3 is built from 14 residues. The J segment lost 3 bases and the V segment lost 6 bases, leaving 4 bases of the junction unmatched. CDR3 protein: CASRKGAANEKLFF. The CDR3, as DNA: TGTGCCAGCAGAAAGGGGGCGGCTAATGAAAAACTGTTTTTT.

J is TRBJ1-4 and V is TRBV3-1 (or the pseudogene TRBV3-2), with D unclear. Germline V lookup: CDR1 LGHDT, CDR2 YNNKEL (reference sequence). Trimming pared 3 bases from V and 8 bases from J, leaving 13 bases between. The CDR3 is made up of 14 amino acids. CDR3 residues: CASSHGRMVEKLFF. CDR3 sequence (DNA): TGTGCCAGCAGCCACGGGCGGATGGTCGAAAAACTGTTTTTT.

This sequence joins TRBV19 and TRBJ1-1; no clear D gene. From germline, CDR1 is LNHDA and CDR2 SQIVND (reference sequence). V was trimmed by 9 bases and J by 0 bases, leaving 17 bases between them. The CDR3 extends over 15 amino acids. The CDR3 loop reads CASVPGYEVNTEAFF. CDR3 coding DNA: TGTGCCAGCGTCCCGGGATATGAGGTGAACACTGAAGCTTTCTTT.

Notes on this clone: At one boundary the junction diverges from the germline segment, which might be a read error. This chain joins TRBV6-5 and TRBJ1-4, with D unresolved. Germline values: CDR1 MNHEY, CDR2 SVGAGI. The CDR3 consists of 11 residues. This chain's CDR3 is CASSYSEGLFF. DNA for the CDR3: TGTGCCAGCAGCTACTCGGAAGGTCTGTTTTTT.

The chain uses TRBV11-1 and TRBJ2-1; a weak D match, TRBD1 (6 bases). The CDR3 length is 15 residues. V lost 3 bases, J lost 4 bases, and 13 bases lay in between. Germline-derived CDR1 and CDR2 are SGHAT and FQDESV (reference sequence). The CDR3 DNA reads as TGTGCCAGCAGCTTCGGGCAGGGGCAATACAATGAGCAGTTCTTC. Translated: CASSFGQGQYNEQFF. The variable domain in full, with the rest retrieved from reference TRBV11-1 and TRBJ2-1, is EAEVAQSPRYKITEKSQAVAFWCDPISGHATLYWYRQILGQGPELLVQFQDESVVDDSQLPKDRFSAERLKGVDSTLKIQPAELGDSAMYLCASSFGQGQYNEQFFGPGTRLTVL.

In this sample, this clone turned up once. This chain uses TRBV10-3 with TRBJ1-5; D perhaps matches TRBD1 (6 bases). With 6 bases removed from V and 1 base from J, the gap between germline ends came to 13 bases. CDR3 size: 15 residues. CDR1 is ENHRY and CDR2 is SYGVKD in the germline V gene. The CDR3 here is CAISASTGSNQPQHF. The CDR3, as DNA: TGTGCCATCAGCGCTTCGACAGGAAGCAATCAGCCCCAGCATTTT.

The rearrangement joins TRBV19 to TRBJ1-5; D gene uncertain. V was pared by 3 bases and J by 11 bases, with 17 bases between. The germline gives CDR1 LNHDA, CDR2 SQIVND (reference sequence). The CDR3 sequence is 14 residues long. CDR3 sequence reads: CASSIRGEGPAQHF. DNA for the CDR3: TGTGCCAGTAGTATTCGGGGAGAGGGCCCCGCCCAGCATTTT.

This chain uses TRBV25-1 with TRBJ2-7; D gene uncertain. CDR3 length: 11 residues. V was pared by 1 base and J by 6 bases, with 4 bases between. The germline V gene encodes CDR1 MGHDK and CDR2 SYGVNS. In DNA, the CDR3 is TGTGCCAGCAGTGAATTCGGCGAGCAGTACTTC. Translation: CASSEFGEQYF.

The CDR3 sequence is CASIGIYYGYTF. CDR3 sequence (DNA): TGTGCCAGCATAGGCATTTACTATGGCTACACCTTC. This chain connects TRBV28 to TRBJ1-2, with D unresolved. V lost 7 bases and J lost 3, with 9 bases in between. The CDR3 has 12 amino acids. The germline V gene encodes CDR1 MDHEN and CDR2 SYDVKM.

On this clone: The identical CDR3 is also encoded by other nucleotide sequences in the sample. CDR3 protein: CASSLWASGSTDTQYF. As DNA, the CDR3 is TGTGCCAGCAGTTTATGGGCTAGCGGCAGCACAGATACGCAGTATTTT. The chain employs TRBV28 and TRBJ2-3; 7 bases map to TRBD2. The CDR3 contains 16 residues. Unmatched junction bases numbered 3, after V lost 0 bases and J lost 0 bases. Germline assignment: CDR1 MDHEN and CDR2 SYDVKM.

This rearrangement joins TRBV28 to TRBJ1-1; D is undetermined. The CDR3 totals 15 residues. Trimming left V 4 bases short and J 0 bases short, with 12 bases between. The germline V gene has CDR1 MDHEN and CDR2 SYDVKM. For the CDR3, the DNA is TGTGCCAGCAGTTGGGGTGCGTCTTTGAACACTGAAGCTTTCTTT. This translates into CASSWGASLNTEAFF.

The chain couples TRBV11-1 to TRBJ2-1; 9 positions agree with TRBD1. Germline V gene sequence: CDR1 SGHAT, CDR2 FQDESV (reference sequence). The V segment lost 4 bases and the J segment 5 bases; nucleotides outside the gene matches: 6. The CDR3 runs 15 residues. CDR3 bases: TGTGCCAGCAGCTCCCGGGACAGGGCCAACAATGAGCAGTTCTTC. It yields the protein CASSSRDRANNEQFF.

The V call is TRBV19, the J call TRBJ2-2; no reliable D call. V was shortened by 5 bases and J by 6 bases, with 16 bases between the two germline ends. Germline CDR1 is LNHDA and CDR2 is SQIVND (reference sequence). The CDR3 has 15 amino acids. For the CDR3, the DNA is TGTGCCAGTAGTCCCAGAATGAAAGGGCCCGGGGAGCTGTTTTTT. It is translated as CASSPRMKGPGELFF.

The CDR3, as DNA: TGTGCCAGCAGCCCCCCAGGGTTGGCTGAAGCTTTCTTT. It yields the protein CASSPPGLAEAFF. This chain links TRBV7-9 with TRBJ1-1, with D possibly TRBD1 on 5 matching bases. The CDR3 sequence is 13 residues long. Deletions cut 5 bases from V and 6 bases from J, with 13 bases between. Germline values: CDR1 SEHNR, CDR2 FQNEAQ (reference sequence).

The V and J genes are TRBV13 and TRBJ1-4, with 7 bases lining up with TRBD1. Germline V lookup: CDR1 PRHDT, CDR2 FYEKMQ (reference sequence). The CDR3 sequence is 15 residues long. J was trimmed by 2 bases and V by 5 bases; bases with no gene match: 5. The DNA for the CDR3 is TGTGCCAGCAGCCCAGGGGGACAGACTAATGAAAAACTGTTTTTT. This translates into CASSPGGQTNEKLFF. Based on the CDR3 plus reference TRBV13 and TRBJ1-4, the full variable domain is AAGVIQSPRHLIKEKRETATLKCYPIPRHDTVYWYQQGPGQDPQFLISFYEKMQSDKGSIPDRFSAQQFSDYHSELNMSSLELGDSALYFCASSPGGQTNEKLFFGSGTQLSVL.

The chain couples TRBV9 to TRBJ1-3; D uncertain. V was trimmed by 0 bases and J by 0 bases, leaving 1 base between them. Per germline, CDR1 SGDLS and CDR2 YYNGEE. The CDR3 extends over 13 amino acids. CDR3 loop: CASSVDSGNTIYF. The CDR3 nucleotides read TGTGCCAGCAGCGTAGACTCTGGAAACACCATATATTTT.

This clone was observed many times. The J gene is TRBJ1-2, the V gene TRBV7-9; D unresolved. The germline gives CDR1 SEHNR, CDR2 FQNEAQ (reference sequence). The CDR3 extends over 11 amino acids. Trimming took 11 bases from V and 7 from J, leaving 14 bases between them. The CDR3 loop is CASSGITGYTF. CDR3 coding DNA: TGTGCCTCGTCGGGGATAACTGGCTACACCTTC.

This sequence joins TRBV27 and TRBJ1-6; D is undetermined. Germline CDR1 MNHEY, CDR2 SMNVEV (reference sequence). Trimming took 1 base from V and 7 from J, leaving 17 bases between them. The CDR3 loop spans 17 amino acids. CDR3 DNA: TGTGCCAGCAGTTTATGGGTCAGTGCCGGGGTGAATTCACCCCTCCACTTT. Protein: CASSLWVSAGVNSPLHF.

V gene TRBV9 combines with J gene TRBJ2-1; D unclear. There are 12 residues in the CDR3. The germline V and J ends were trimmed by 3 bases and 9 bases, with 10 bases remaining between them. Germline CDR1 SGDLS, CDR2 YYNGEE. CDR3 nucleotides: TGTGCCAGCAGCGGACCACTGGGTGAGCAGTTCTTC. It codes for CASSGPLGEQFF. Filled out from reference TRBV9 and TRBJ2-1, the complete variable domain reads DSGVTQTPKHLITATGQRVTLRCSPRSGDLSVYWYQQSLDQGLQFLIQYYNGEERAKGNILERFSAQQFPDLHSELNLSSLELGDSALYFCASSGPLGEQFFGPGTRLTVL.

The CDR3 DNA reads TGTGCCAGCAGCAGAGGGCCCGGAGGTACGGGCGATGAGCAGTTCTTC. Protein: CASSRGPGGTGDEQFF. V gene TRBV9 combines with J gene TRBJ2-1, with D possibly being TRBD2 (5 bases). The germline CDR1 and CDR2 sequences are SGDLS and YYNGEE. The V end was cut by 4 bases, the J end by 8 bases, with 22 bases between. This CDR3 spans 16 amino acids.

In its sample, this clone was seen once. The chain has TRBV7-8 and TRBJ1-2, with a tentative D call TRBD1 (6 bases). V lost 1 base and J lost 4, with 16 bases in between. CDR1 is SGHVS, CDR2 FQNEAQ, per germline. The CDR3 is 16 residues long. The CDR3 protein is CASSLDWGQIAYGYTF. In DNA form, the CDR3 reads TGTGCCAGCAGCTTAGACTGGGGACAAATTGCCTATGGCTACACCTTC.

The DNA of the CDR3 is TGTGCCACCCAATACGAGCAGTACTTC. Translation: CATQYEQYF. This chain joins TRBV6-4 and TRBJ2-7; D remains unclear. The length of the CDR3 is 9 residues. V dropped 10 bases and J dropped 4 bases, with 5 bases sitting between them. The germline V gene has CDR1 MRHNA and CDR2 SNTAGT.

This chain connects TRBV7-2 to TRBJ2-7; TRBD1 might be the D (5 bases). This CDR3 is 13 amino acids long. The ends were cut back, 3 bases at V and 3 bases at J, with 9 bases in the middle. CDR1 and CDR2 (germline): SGHTA, FQGNSA. CDR3 loop: CASSLDNGYEQYF. The CDR3 coding sequence is TGTGCCAGCAGCTTGGACAATGGCTACGAGCAGTACTTC.

V gene TRBV28 combines with J gene TRBJ1-6; 9 bases line up with TRBD1. The CDR3 is 17 amino acids. V trimming: 5 bases; J trimming: 7 bases; junction bases outside the gene matches: 12. CDR1 is MDHEN, CDR2 SYDVKM, per germline. As DNA, the CDR3 is TGTGCCAGCAGTCCGCTCATCGCCGGGACAGGGAATTCACCCCTCCACTTT. Translating it yields CASSPLIAGTGNSPLHF. The full variable domain, its missing parts supplied by reference TRBV28 and TRBJ1-6, is DVKVTQSSRYLVKRTGEKVFLECVQDMDHENMFWYRQDPGLGLRLIYFSYDVKMKEKGDIPEGYSVSREKKERFSLILESASTNQTSMYLCASSPLIAGTGNSPLHFGNGTRLTVT.